The 32 T cell receptor beta chains below come from one sample, sequenced in a study of cytomegalovirus exposure and HLA in healthy donors. Measured with immunoSEQ multiplex PCR; TCRdb has only the in-frame clones, and not every one. Of around 190,000 clones in the sample, 86% were seen once. What was sequenced was PBMCs. Source of these receptors: a woman younger than 35 in good health and CMV-seronegative.

The CDR3 DNA reads TGTGCCACCGGGACAGGGGGCGGCTATGGCTACACCTTC. Protein sequence: CATGTGGGYGYTF. This chain links TRBV10-3 with TRBJ1-2; TRBD1 agrees at 12 bases. This CDR3 comprises 13 residues. V was clipped by 10 bases and J by 4 bases; unmatched bases: 4. Germline assignment: CDR1 ENHRY and CDR2 SYGVKD.

The V call is TRBV5-1, the J call TRBJ2-5, with a tentative D call TRBD2 (6 bases). The CDR3 spans 17 residues. CDR1 is SGHRS and CDR2 is YFSETQ in the germline V gene. Deletions cut 0 bases from V and 2 bases from J, with 17 bases between. The CDR3 here is CASSLATVVGGQETQYF. CDR3 coding DNA: TGCGCCAGCAGCTTGGCGACGGTCGTGGGAGGTCAAGAGACCCAGTACTTC.

The chain employs TRBV4-1 and TRBJ2-3; the match to TRBD2 covers 9 bases. V shed 4 bases, J shed 5 bases, and the junction held 10 bases outside the gene matches. This CDR3 comprises 16 residues. Germline lookup yields CDR1 MGHRA and CDR2 YSYEKL. The CDR3 nucleotides are TGCGCCAGCAGCCCATTCTCGCGGGGGGGCCAAGATACGCAGTATTTT. This encodes CASSPFSRGGQDTQYF.

The chain has TRBV28 and TRBJ2-7; tentatively, D is TRBD1 (6 bases). The CDR3 length is 13 residues. CDR1 is MDHEN and CDR2 is SYDVKM in the germline V gene. Trimming shortened V by 8 bases and J by 3 bases, and 14 bases separated the two germline ends. CDR3 residues: CASHYRADYEQYF. Written as DNA, the CDR3 is TGTGCCAGCCATTACAGGGCGGACTACGAGCAGTACTTC.

The chain has TRBV5-1 and TRBJ1-1; D is unresolved. Germline CDR1 is SGHRS and CDR2 is YFSETQ. The V end lost 3 bases, the J end lost 7 bases, and 16 bases lay between the germline ends. This CDR3 region has 14 residues. In nucleotides, the CDR3 is TGCGCCAGCAGCTCGGGTCCGGGAAAAGATGAAGCTTTCTTT. Translating it yields CASSSGPGKDEAFF.

The CDR3 reads CASSPSSNRGGGELFF. Here the CDR3 DNA reads TGTGCCAGCAGCCCCTCATCGAACAGGGGGGGCGGGGAGCTGTTTTTT. The rearrangement uses TRBV11-3 and TRBJ2-2; TRBD1 is a possible D gene (8 bases). V lost 5 bases and J 7 bases, leaving 20 bases between the germline ends. The CDR3 runs 16 residues. Germline V CDR1 and CDR2: SGHNT, YENEEA.

V and J are TRBV14 and TRBJ1-1; TRBD1 might be the D (6 bases). The CDR3 runs 15 residues. Trimming cost V 4 bases and J 1 base, with 13 bases left between them. Germline CDR1 reads SGHDN; CDR2 reads FVKESK. CDR3 protein: CASSPLTGWNTEAFF. CDR3 in DNA: TGTGCCAGCAGCCCCTTGACAGGCTGGAACACTGAAGCTTTCTTT.

A word on this clone: The sample holds other DNA sequences that translate to the same CDR3. This rearrangement joins TRBV5-1 to TRBJ1-2; 7 positions agree with TRBD1. J lost 6 bases, V lost 4 bases, and 6 bases had no gene match. The V gene's germline CDR1 is SGHRS and CDR2 YFSETQ. The CDR3 is made up of 13 amino acids. The DNA for the CDR3 is TGCGCCAGCAGCCACGTCACAGGGGATGGCTACACCTTC. It codes for CASSHVTGDGYTF.

V usage is TRBV5-4 and J usage is TRBJ1-6; tentative D call: TRBD1 (6 bases). Germline lookup yields CDR1 SGHNT and CDR2 YYREEE (reference sequence). The CDR3 extends over 15 amino acids. V lost 0 bases, J lost 7 bases, and 11 bases lay in between. The chain's CDR3 is CASSLVQGDNSPLHF. The DNA for the CDR3 is TGTGCCAGCAGCTTGGTACAGGGAGACAATTCACCCCTCCACTTT. The whole variable domain, filled in from reference TRBV5-4 and TRBJ1-6, reads ETGVTQSPTHLIKTRGQQVTLRCSSQSGHNTVSWYQQALGQGPQFIFQYYREEENGRGNFPPRFSGLQFPNYSSELNVNALELDDSALYLCASSLVQGDNSPLHFGNGTRLTVT.

This chain connects TRBV14 to TRBJ2-3; D might be TRBD2 (6 bases). This CDR3 spans 13 amino acids. Germline CDR1 reads SGHDN; CDR2 reads FVKESK. Trimming cost V 5 bases and J 3 bases, with 9 bases left between them. The CDR3 DNA sequence: TGTGCCAGCAGCGGGGGGTATACAGATACGCAGTATTTT. Residues: CASSGGYTDTQYF.

The CDR3 sequence: CASSVLGGFSGNTIYF. The CDR3 region has the DNA TGTGCCAGCAGTGTCCTAGGGGGATTTTCTGGAAACACCATATATTTT. The genes are TRBV2 and TRBJ1-3; possibly TRBD1 for D (6 bases). V lost 4 bases, J lost 1 base, and 14 bases lay in between. This CDR3 has 16 residues. Germline values: CDR1 SNHLY, CDR2 FYNNEI.

This chain connects TRBV12-5 to TRBJ2-7, with a weak D call TRBD1 (5 bases). The CDR3 consists of 14 residues. Germline CDR1 is LGHNT and CDR2 is FRNRAP. V was shortened by 7 bases and J by 2 bases, with 15 bases between the two germline ends. CDR3 amino acids: CASALGQGPYEQYF. CDR3 sequence (DNA): TGTGCTAGTGCCCTGGGGCAGGGTCCCTACGAGCAGTACTTC. The whole variable domain, filled in from reference TRBV12-5 and TRBJ2-7, reads DARVTQTPRHKVTEMGQEVTMRCQPILGHNTVFWYRQTMMQGLELLAYFRNRAPLDDSGMPKDRFSAEMPDATLATLKIQPSEPRDSAVYFCASALGQGPYEQYFGPGTRLTVT.

CDR3 loop: CASEGRILRQGIFQPQHF. Written as DNA, the CDR3 is TGTGCCAGCGAGGGTCGGATTCTCCGACAGGGGATTTTTCAGCCCCAGCATTTT. J is TRBJ1-5 and V is TRBV2; 8 bases align to TRBD1. CDR1 and CDR2 (germline): SNHLY, FYNNEI. The length of the CDR3 is 18 residues. Trimming at V came to 8 bases and at J to 6 bases, leaving 21 bases not matched to a gene.

The CDR3 nucleotides read TGTGCCAGCAGCTTAGGCGGACAGGGGGCAACTGAAGCTTTCTTT. Its translation: CASSLGGQGATEAFF. The chain employs TRBV11-2 and TRBJ1-1; 11 bases agree with TRBD1. The CDR3 consists of 15 residues. The ends lost 1 base at V and 5 bases at J; junction bases unmatched: 3. CDR1 and CDR2 from the germline V gene are SGHAT and FQNNGV. The full variable domain, with the rest looked up from reference TRBV11-2 and TRBJ1-1, is EAGVAQSPRYKIIEKRQSVAFWCNPISGHATLYWYQQILGQGPKLLIQFQNNGVVDDSQLPKDRFSAERLKGVDSTLKIQPAKLEDSAVYLCASSLGGQGATEAFFGQGTRLTVV.

This clone appeared a few times. This chain joins TRBV29-1 and TRBJ1-2; the match to TRBD1 covers 10 bases. V was clipped by 5 bases and J by 0 bases; unmatched bases: 6. This CDR3 region has 15 residues. Germline CDR1 SQVTM, CDR2 ANQGSEA. The CDR3 DNA is TGCAGCGTTCACGGACAGGGGGGGACTAACTATGGCTACACCTTC. It translates to CSVHGQGGTNYGYTF.

This clone was found a few times. This chain links TRBV4-1 with TRBJ1-1; the match to TRBD1 covers 8 bases. CDR1 and CDR2 (germline): MGHRA, YSYEKL. CDR3 size: 14 residues. With 0 bases clipped from V and 7 bases from J, the junction kept 4 bases outside the gene matches. The CDR3 DNA reads as TGCGCCAGCAGCCAAGATTCCAGGGGGCTTGAAGCTTTCTTT. This gives the protein CASSQDSRGLEAFF.

J is TRBJ1-5 and V is TRBV7-8; D perhaps matches TRBD1 (5 bases). Germline lookup yields CDR1 SGHVS and CDR2 FQNEAQ. The CDR3 has 13 amino acids. With 6 bases removed from V and 5 bases from J, the gap between germline ends came to 11 bases. The CDR3 sequence: CASRGQLDQPQHF. The CDR3 region has the DNA TGTGCCAGCAGGGGGCAGCTAGATCAGCCCCAGCATTTT. The full variable domain, its missing parts supplied by reference TRBV7-8 and TRBJ1-5, is GAGVSQSPRYKVAKRGQDVALRCDPISGHVSLFWYQQALGQGPEFLTYFQNEAQLDKSGLPSDRFFAERPEGSVSTLKIQRTQQEDSAVYLCASRGQLDQPQHFGDGTRLSIL.

Only a few counts were recorded for this clone. The rearrangement joins TRBV6-4 to TRBJ1-2; D call uncertain. CDR1 and CDR2 (germline): MRHNA, SNTAGT. The CDR3 is 14 amino acids. The V and J ends lost 0 bases and 8 bases respectively, with 13 bases between them. The CDR3 spells CASSDSYRPGGYTF. The CDR3 coding sequence is TGTGCCAGCAGTGACTCATATCGGCCGGGGGGCTACACCTTC.

The chain couples TRBV18 to TRBJ2-7; tentative D call: TRBD1 (5 bases). The CDR3 is 18 amino acids. V shed 2 bases and J shed 2 bases, with 22 bases lying between them. Germline CDR1 KGHSH, CDR2 LQKENI. The CDR3 loop is CASSPDPFGQGRPYEQYF. Here the CDR3 DNA reads TGTGCCAGCTCACCAGACCCTTTTGGGCAGGGAAGACCCTACGAGCAGTACTTC.

V usage is TRBV9 and J usage is TRBJ2-1; TRBD2 agrees at 12 bases. This CDR3 contains 19 residues. V was clipped by 0 bases and J by 0 bases; unmatched bases: 7. The germline V gene has CDR1 SGDLS and CDR2 YYNGEE. The CDR3 sequence is CASSVGPSGGVGSYNEQFF. CDR3 sequence (DNA): TGTGCCAGCAGCGTAGGTCCTAGCGGGGGGGTTGGCTCCTACAATGAGCAGTTCTTC.

The chain employs TRBV7-6 and TRBJ2-5; 8 bases agree with TRBD1. The V gene end was trimmed by 6 bases and the J gene end by 9 bases; junction bases not matched to a gene: 12. The CDR3 is 14 residues long. CDR1 is SGHVS and CDR2 is FNYEAQ in the germline V gene. This CDR3 is CASSYTGQAGAQYF. In DNA, the CDR3 is TGTGCCAGCAGTTATACGGGACAGGCCGGGGCCCAGTACTTC.

This sequence joins TRBV6-1 and TRBJ2-1; TRBD2 is a possible D gene (6 bases). The germline V gene has CDR1 MNHNS and CDR2 SASEGT. Deletions cut 8 bases from V and 7 bases from J, with 21 bases between. This CDR3 has 15 amino acids. The CDR3 here is CASAAGGLGVNEQFF. CDR3 coding DNA: TGTGCCAGCGCTGCCGGGGGACTCGGCGTAAATGAGCAGTTCTTC.

For the CDR3, the DNA is TGTGCCAGCACGCCGACAGAAAAGAACACTGAAGCTTTCTTT. Translated, it gives CASTPTEKNTEAFF. The J gene is TRBJ1-1, the V gene TRBV6-1, with TRBD1 as a possible D gene (5 bases). Germline assignment: CDR1 MNHNS and CDR2 SASEGT. This CDR3 spans 14 amino acids. The V gene lost 7 bases and the J gene lost 1 base, with 13 bases spanning the gap.

The chain joins TRBV30 to TRBJ1-1; no definite D call. The ends were cut back, 0 bases at V and 1 base at J, with 9 bases in the middle. The CDR3 sequence is 14 residues long. Germline CDR1 and CDR2: GTSNPN and SVGIG (reference sequence). The CDR3 spells CAWSVRVANTEAFF. CDR3 DNA: TGTGCCTGGAGTGTACGGGTTGCGAACACTGAAGCTTTCTTT.

The V gene is TRBV27, the J gene TRBJ2-5; the D gene is possibly TRBD2 (6 bases). The CDR3 totals 14 residues. V was pared by 0 bases and J by 4 bases, with 9 bases between. Germline loops: CDR1 MNHEY, CDR2 SMNVEV (reference sequence). CDR3 coding DNA: TGTGCCAGCAGTTTATCCGGGAGTGGAGAGACCCAGTACTTC. This encodes CASSLSGSGETQYF.

V usage is TRBV19 and J usage is TRBJ1-1; 7 bases line up with TRBD1. The J segment lost 1 base and the V segment lost 7 bases, leaving 12 bases of the junction unmatched. This CDR3 has 16 residues. Germline CDR1 is LNHDA and CDR2 is SQIVND (reference sequence). The CDR3 bases are TGTGCCAGTATCCGACGATACAGGGGACCGAACACTGAAGCTTTCTTT. Its protein product is CASIRRYRGPNTEAFF.

The chain joins TRBV29-1 to TRBJ2-7; 7 bases match TRBD1. Germline V CDR1 and CDR2: SQVTM, ANQGSEA. Trimming at V came to 4 bases and at J to 1 base, leaving 7 bases not matched to a gene. The CDR3 has 14 residues. CDR3 in amino acids: CSVGTGLASYEQYF. The CDR3 coding sequence is TGCAGCGTTGGGACAGGCCTGGCATCCTACGAGCAGTACTTC.

This clone came up a few times. The chain links TRBV2 to TRBJ2-7; TRBD2 is a possible D gene (5 bases). V shed 4 bases and J shed 7 bases, with 11 bases lying between them. Germline CDR1 SNHLY, CDR2 FYNNEI. This CDR3 contains 12 residues. The CDR3 here is CASSGDTGEQYF. In DNA form, the CDR3 reads TGTGCCAGCAGTGGCGACACGGGGGAGCAGTACTTC.

The chain carries TRBV5-1 and TRBJ1-1, with 7 bases lining up with TRBD1. After removal of 2 bases from V and 4 bases from J, the junction contained 5 bases not matched to a gene. The CDR3 sequence is 14 residues long. CDR1 and CDR2 from the germline V gene are SGHRS and YFSETQ. This CDR3 is CASSFGTVGTEAFF. In DNA form, the CDR3 reads TGCGCCAGCAGCTTTGGGACAGTTGGCACTGAAGCTTTCTTT.

This clone is a singleton in its sample. The V gene is TRBV5-4, the J gene TRBJ2-1; TRBD1 matches 7 bases. This CDR3 spans 16 amino acids. The ends lost 3 bases at V and 2 bases at J; junction bases unmatched: 8. Germline V gene lookup returns CDR1 SGHNT and CDR2 YYREEE (reference sequence). The CDR3 region is CASSWTTGTAYNEQFF. CDR3 nucleotides: TGTGCCAGCAGCTGGACAACCGGGACAGCCTACAATGAGCAGTTCTTC.

This chain links TRBV5-1 with TRBJ1-4, with D tentatively TRBD1 (6 bases). Germline V gives CDR1 SGHRS, CDR2 YFSETQ. The CDR3 has 14 amino acids. Trimming left V 2 bases short and J 9 bases short, with 14 bases between. CDR3 sequence (DNA): TGCGCCAGCAGCTTCCCGGACAGTTCTAAAAAACTGTTTTTT. Translation: CASSFPDSSKKLFF.

The chain recombines TRBV7-2 with TRBJ2-5, with TRBD2 matching 7 bases. Germline CDR1 reads SGHTA; CDR2 reads FQGNSA. CDR3 length equals 16 residues. The ends lost 2 bases at V and 5 bases at J; junction bases unmatched: 11. For the CDR3, the DNA is TGTGCCAGCAGCTTATTGGGGACTACTATTTGGGAGACCCAGTACTTC. This translates into CASSLLGTTIWETQYF.